This T cell receptor beta chain was profiled in a study of radiotherapy plus CTLA-4 blockade in lung cancer (dated by TCRdb to 2017 to 2018). Broadly, across the study: Among enrolled patients, under 20% had an objective response and 25% to 40% reached disease control.

Focal radiation therapy combined with CTLA-4 blockade (ipilimumab) was tested in patients with chemo-refractory metastatic non-small-cell lung cancer. Receptor libraries were prepared by the immunoSEQ multiplex PCR assay. TCRdb carries this immuneACCESS record with in-frame sequences only. Its versions omit some clonotypes, under half of them owing to an unresolved V gene in the studies checked, with the rest unexplained. This sample holds approximately 80,000 clones; around 78% were observed only once. Roughly 23% of the sample is in the top ten clones. From cysteine to phenylalanine, the CDR3 is 14 amino acids long. The kept DNA is CDR3 alone, 42 bases in frame from the first base. Sequences MNHNS (CDR1) and SASEGT (CDR2) are obtained from the germline V gene. Trimming leaves V shorter by 7 bases and J shorter by 2 bases, with the junction holding 3 bases beyond the gene matches. In this sample, this clone turned up once. Its antigen is unknown. Qualities for individual bases were not recorded, and no much larger clone is one base off.

Here is what the overall study found, with its caveats: The strongest predictors of response were reported to be early dynamic shifts in blood T cell clones along with a rise in serum interferon-beta following radiation. After treatment with radiotherapy and ipilimumab, TCR clones that came from tumors expanded in the peripheral blood.

The specimen was peripheral blood, collected from a patient treated with radiotherapy plus ipilimumab. The chain couples TRBV6-1 to TRBJ1-5; 9 of the junction bases match TRBD1. The sequence came from a human donor with non-small cell lung cancer whose response to radiotherapy plus ipilimumab could not be evaluated. Some clones in this sample may be carry-over from other donors' samples. Read as DNA, the sequence is TGTGCCAGCACGTGGACAGGGGGCAATCAGCCCCAGCATTTT. This translates into CASTWTGGNQPQHF.